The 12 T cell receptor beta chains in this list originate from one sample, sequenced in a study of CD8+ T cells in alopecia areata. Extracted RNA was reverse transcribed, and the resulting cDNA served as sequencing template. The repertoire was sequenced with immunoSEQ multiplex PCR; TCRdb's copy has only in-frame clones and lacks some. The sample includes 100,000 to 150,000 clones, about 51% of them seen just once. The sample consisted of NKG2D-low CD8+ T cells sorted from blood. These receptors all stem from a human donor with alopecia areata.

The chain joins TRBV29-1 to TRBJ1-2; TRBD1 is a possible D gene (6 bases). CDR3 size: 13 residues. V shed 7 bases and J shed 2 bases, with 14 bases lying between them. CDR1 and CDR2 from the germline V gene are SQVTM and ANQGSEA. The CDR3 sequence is CSATGGRNYGYTF. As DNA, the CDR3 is TGCAGCGCGACCGGGGGCCGCAACTATGGCTACACCTTC.

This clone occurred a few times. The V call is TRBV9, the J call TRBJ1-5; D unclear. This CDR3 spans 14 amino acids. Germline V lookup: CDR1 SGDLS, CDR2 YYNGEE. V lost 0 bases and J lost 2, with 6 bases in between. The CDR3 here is CASSVADRNQPQHF. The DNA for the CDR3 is TGTGCCAGCAGCGTAGCTGACCGCAATCAGCCCCAGCATTTT.

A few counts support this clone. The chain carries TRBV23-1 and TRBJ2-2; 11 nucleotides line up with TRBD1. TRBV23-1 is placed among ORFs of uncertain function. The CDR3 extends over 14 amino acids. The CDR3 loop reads CATGTGGFGGELFF. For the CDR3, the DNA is TGCGCGACGGGGACAGGGGGTTTCGGCGGGGAGCTGTTTTTT.

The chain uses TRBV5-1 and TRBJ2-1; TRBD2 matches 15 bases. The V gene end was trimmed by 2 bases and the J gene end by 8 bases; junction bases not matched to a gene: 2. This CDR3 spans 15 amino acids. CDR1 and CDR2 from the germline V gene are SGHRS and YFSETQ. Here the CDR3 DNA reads TGCGCCAGCAGCTTCGGACTAGCGGGAGGGGATGAGCAGTTCTTC. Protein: CASSFGLAGGDEQFF.

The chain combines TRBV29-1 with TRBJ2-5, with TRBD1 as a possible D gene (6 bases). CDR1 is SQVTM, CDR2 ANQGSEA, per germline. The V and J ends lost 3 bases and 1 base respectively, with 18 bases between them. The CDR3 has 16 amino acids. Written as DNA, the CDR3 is TGCAGCGTTGATGATTGGGCTGGGGGCCTCCAAGAGACCCAGTACTTC. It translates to CSVDDWAGGLQETQYF. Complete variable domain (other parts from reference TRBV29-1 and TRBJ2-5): SAVISQKPSRDICQRGTSLTIQCQVDSQVTMMFWYRQQPGQSLTLIATANQGSEATYESGFVIDKFPISRPNLTFSTLTVSNMSPEDSSIYLCSVDDWAGGLQETQYFGPGTRLLVL.

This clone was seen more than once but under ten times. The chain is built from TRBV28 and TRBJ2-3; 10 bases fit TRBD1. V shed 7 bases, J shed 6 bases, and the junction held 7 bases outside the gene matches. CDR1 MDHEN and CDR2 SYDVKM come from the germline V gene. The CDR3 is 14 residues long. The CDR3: CASKQGTGVDTQYF. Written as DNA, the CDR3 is TGTGCCAGCAAACAAGGGACAGGGGTGGATACGCAGTATTTT. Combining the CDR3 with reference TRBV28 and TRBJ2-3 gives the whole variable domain DVKVTQSSRYLVKRTGEKVFLECVQDMDHENMFWYRQDPGLGLRLIYFSYDVKMKEKGDIPEGYSVSREKKERFSLILESASTNQTSMYLCASKQGTGVDTQYFGPGTRLTVL.

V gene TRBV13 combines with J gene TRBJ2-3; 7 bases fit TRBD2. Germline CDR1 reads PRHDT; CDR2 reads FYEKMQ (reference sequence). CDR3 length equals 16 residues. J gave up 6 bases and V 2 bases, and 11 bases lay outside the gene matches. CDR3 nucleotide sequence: TGTGCCAGCAGCTTACAGACGGGACTACGGCCCGATACGCAGTATTTT. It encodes CASSLQTGLRPDTQYF.

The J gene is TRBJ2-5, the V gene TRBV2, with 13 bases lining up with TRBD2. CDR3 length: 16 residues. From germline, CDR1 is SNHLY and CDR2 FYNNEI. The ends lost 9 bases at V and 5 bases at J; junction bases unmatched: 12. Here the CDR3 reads CARRGLAGDLEETQYF. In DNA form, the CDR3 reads TGTGCCAGGAGAGGACTAGCGGGAGACCTAGAGGAGACCCAGTACTTC.

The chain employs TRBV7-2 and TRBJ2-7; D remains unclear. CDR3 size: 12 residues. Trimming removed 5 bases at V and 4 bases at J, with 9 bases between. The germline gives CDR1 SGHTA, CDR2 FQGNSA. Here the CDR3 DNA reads TGTGCCAGCAGCCCAGCCCGGTACGAGCAGTACTTC. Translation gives CASSPARYEQYF.

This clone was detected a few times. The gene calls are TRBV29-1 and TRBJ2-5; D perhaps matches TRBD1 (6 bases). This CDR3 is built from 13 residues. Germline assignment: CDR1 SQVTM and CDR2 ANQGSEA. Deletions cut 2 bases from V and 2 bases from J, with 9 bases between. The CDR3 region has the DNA TGCAGCGTTGAACAGGGGAGTCAAGAGACCCAGTACTTC. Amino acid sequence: CSVEQGSQETQYF.

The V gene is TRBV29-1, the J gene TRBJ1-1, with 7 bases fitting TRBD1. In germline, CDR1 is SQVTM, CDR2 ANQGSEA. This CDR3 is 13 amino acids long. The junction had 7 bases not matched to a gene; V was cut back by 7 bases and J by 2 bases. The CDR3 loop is CSAGDSFNTEAFF. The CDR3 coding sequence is TGCAGCGCGGGGGACAGCTTTAACACTGAAGCTTTCTTT.

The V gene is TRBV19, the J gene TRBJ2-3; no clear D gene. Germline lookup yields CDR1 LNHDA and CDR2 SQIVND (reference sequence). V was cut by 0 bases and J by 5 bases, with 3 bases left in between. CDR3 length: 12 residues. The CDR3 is CASSIDGDTQYF. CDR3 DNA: TGTGCCAGTAGTATAGATGGAGATACGCAGTATTTT. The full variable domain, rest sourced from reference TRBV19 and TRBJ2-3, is DGGITQSPKYLFRKEGQNVTLSCEQNLNHDAMYWYRQDPGQGLRLIYYSQIVNDFQKGDIAEGYSVSREKKESFPLTVTSAQKNPTAFYLCASSIDGDTQYFGPGTRLTVL.